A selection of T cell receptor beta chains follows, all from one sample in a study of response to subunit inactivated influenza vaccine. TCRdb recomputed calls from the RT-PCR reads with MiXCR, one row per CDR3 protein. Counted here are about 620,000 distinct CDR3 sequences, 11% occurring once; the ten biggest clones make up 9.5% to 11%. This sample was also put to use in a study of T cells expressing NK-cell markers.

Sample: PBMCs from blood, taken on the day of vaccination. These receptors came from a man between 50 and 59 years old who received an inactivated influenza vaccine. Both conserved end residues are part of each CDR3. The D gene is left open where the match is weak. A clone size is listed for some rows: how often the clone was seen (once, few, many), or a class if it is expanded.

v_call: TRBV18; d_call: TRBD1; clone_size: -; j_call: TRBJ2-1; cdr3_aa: CASSPHSPQGADNEQFF; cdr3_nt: TGTGCCAGCTCACCACATTCCCCTCAGGGGGCGGACAATGAGCAGTTCTTC
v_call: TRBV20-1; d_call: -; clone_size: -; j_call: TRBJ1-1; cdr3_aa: CSARGSGFTEAFF; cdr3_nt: TGCAGTGCTAGGGGGTCAGGGTTCACTGAAGCTTTCTTT
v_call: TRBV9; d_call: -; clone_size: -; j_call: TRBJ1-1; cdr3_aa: CASSALGRVNTEAFF; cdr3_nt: TGTGCCAGCAGCGCCCTAGGACGCGTGAACACTGAAGCTTTCTTT
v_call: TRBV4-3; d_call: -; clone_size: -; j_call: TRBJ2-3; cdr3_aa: CASSQDFVSSTDTQYF; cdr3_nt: TGCGCCAGCAGCCAAGATTTTGTGAGCAGCACAGATACGCAGTATTTT
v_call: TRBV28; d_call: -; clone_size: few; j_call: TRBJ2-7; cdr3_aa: CASSLGSYPYEQYF; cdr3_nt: TGTGCCAGCAGTTTGGGAAGTTATCCCTACGAGCAGTACTTC
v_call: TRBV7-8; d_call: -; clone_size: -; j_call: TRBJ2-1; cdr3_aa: CASSFVQSSYNEQFF; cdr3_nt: TGTGCCAGCAGCTTTGTCCAGAGCTCCTACAATGAGCAGTTCTTC
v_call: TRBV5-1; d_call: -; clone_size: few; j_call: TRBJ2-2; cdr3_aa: CASSLGVLGNTGELFF; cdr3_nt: TGCGCCAGCAGCTTGGGAGTACTGGGAAATACCGGGGAGCTGTTTTTT
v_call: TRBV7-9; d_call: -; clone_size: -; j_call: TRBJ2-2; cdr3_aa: CASSLTGTRHTGELFF; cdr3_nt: TGTGCCAGCAGCTTGACAGGGACTCGTCACACCGGGGAGCTGTTTTTT
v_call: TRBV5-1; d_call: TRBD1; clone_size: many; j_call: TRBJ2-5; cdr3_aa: CASSIGTGQETQYF; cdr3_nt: TGCGCCAGCAGCATCGGGACAGGACAAGAGACCCAGTACTTC
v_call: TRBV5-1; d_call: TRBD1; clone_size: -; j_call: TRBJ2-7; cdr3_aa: CASSLTGTATYEQYF; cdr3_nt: TGCGCCAGCAGCCTGACCGGGACAGCCACCTACGAGCAGTACTTC
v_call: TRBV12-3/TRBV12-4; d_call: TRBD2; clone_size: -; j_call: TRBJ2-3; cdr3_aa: CASSLGVLAVGDTQYF; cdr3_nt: TGTGCCAGCAGTTTAGGAGTACTAGCGGTGGGAGATACGCAGTATTTT
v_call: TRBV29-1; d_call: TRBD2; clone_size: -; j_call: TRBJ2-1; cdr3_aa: CSVHSGRSSYNEQFF; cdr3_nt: TGCAGCGTCCATAGCGGGAGGTCCTCTTACAATGAGCAGTTCTTC
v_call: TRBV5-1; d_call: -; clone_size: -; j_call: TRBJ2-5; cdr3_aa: CASSLLFQETQYF; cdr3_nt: TGCGCCAGCAGCTTGCTGTTCCAAGAGACCCAGTACTTC
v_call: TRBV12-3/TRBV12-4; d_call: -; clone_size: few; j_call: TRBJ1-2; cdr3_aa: CASSLATAGNTF; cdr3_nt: TGTGCCAGCAGCCTGGCCACAGCCGGGAACACCTTC
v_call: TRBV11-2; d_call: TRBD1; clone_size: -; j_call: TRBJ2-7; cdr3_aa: CASSLHGTVSYEQYF; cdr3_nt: TGTGCCAGCAGCTTACACGGGACAGTCTCCTACGAGCAGTACTTC
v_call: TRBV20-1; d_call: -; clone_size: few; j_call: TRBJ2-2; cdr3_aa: CSALHTNTGELFF; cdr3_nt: TGCAGTGCTCTCCACACAAACACCGGGGAGCTGTTTTTT
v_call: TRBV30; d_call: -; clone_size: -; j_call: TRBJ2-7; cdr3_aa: CAWSWGDQEQYF; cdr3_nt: TGTGCCTGGAGCTGGGGGGATCAGGAGCAGTACTTC
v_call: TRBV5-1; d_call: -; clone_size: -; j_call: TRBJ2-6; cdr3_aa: CASSRNRATGANVLTF; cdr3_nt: TGCGCCAGCAGCCGCAACAGGGCGACTGGGGCCAACGTCCTGACTTTC
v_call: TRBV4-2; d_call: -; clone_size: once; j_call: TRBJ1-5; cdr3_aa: CASSPGLASTDTQHF; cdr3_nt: TGTGCCAGCAGCCCTGGACTAGCAAGCACAGATACGCAGCATTTT
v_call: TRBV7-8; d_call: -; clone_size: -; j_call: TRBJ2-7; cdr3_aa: CASSPTIYEQYF; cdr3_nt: TGTGCCAGCAGCCCTACAATCTACGAGCAGTACTTC
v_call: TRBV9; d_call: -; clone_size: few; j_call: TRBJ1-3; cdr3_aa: CASSVDPGVTGNTIYF; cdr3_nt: TGTGCCAGCAGCGTAGATCCAGGGGTAACTGGAAACACCATATATTTT
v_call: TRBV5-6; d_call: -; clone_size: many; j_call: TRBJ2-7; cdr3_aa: CASSLARAGESYEQYF; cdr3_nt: TGTGCCAGCAGCTTGGCTAGGGCAGGGGAGTCCTACGAGCAGTACTTC
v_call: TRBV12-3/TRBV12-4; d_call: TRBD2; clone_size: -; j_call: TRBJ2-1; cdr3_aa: CASSLLAGLSYNEQFF; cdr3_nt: TGTGCCAGCAGTTTACTAGCGGGGCTCTCCTACAATGAGCAGTTCTTC
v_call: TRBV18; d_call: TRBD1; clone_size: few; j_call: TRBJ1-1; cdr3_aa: CASSPGQAMNTEAFF; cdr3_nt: TGTGCCAGCTCTCCAGGACAGGCCATGAACACTGAAGCTTTCTTT
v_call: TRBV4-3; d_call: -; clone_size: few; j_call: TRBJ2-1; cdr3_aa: CASSQLAQGYNEQFF; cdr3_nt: TGCGCCAGCAGCCAACTAGCCCAGGGGTACAATGAGCAGTTCTTC
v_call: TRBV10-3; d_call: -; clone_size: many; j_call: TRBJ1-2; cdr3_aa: CAISESNKYGYTF; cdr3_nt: TGTGCCATCAGTGAGTCAAATAAGTATGGCTACACCTTC
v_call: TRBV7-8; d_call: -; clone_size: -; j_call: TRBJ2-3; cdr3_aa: CASSLWEWSLEDTQYF; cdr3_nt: TGTGCCAGCAGCTTGTGGGAATGGAGTCTTGAAGATACGCAGTATTTT
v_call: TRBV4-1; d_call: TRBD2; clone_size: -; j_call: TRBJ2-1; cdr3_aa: CASSQEAGLGYNEQFF; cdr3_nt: TGCGCCAGCAGCCAAGAGGCAGGACTAGGCTACAATGAGCAGTTCTTC
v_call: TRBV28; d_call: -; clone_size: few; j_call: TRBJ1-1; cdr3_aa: CASSLQQGYTEAFF; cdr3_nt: TGTGCCAGCAGTTTACAACAGGGATACACTGAAGCTTTCTTT
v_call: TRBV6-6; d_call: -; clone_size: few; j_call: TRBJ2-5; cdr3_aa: CASIGQKQETQYF; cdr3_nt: TGTGCCAGCATCGGGCAGAAACAAGAGACCCAGTACTTC
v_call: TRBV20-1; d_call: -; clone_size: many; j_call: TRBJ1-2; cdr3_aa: CTAGSPKGFYGYTF; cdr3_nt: TGCACCGCGGGTAGTCCCAAGGGTTTCTATGGCTACACCTTC
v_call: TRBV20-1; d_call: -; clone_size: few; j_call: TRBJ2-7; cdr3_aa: CSATGTYRSEQYF; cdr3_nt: TGCAGTGCTACCGGGACATATCGGTCCGAGCAGTACTTC
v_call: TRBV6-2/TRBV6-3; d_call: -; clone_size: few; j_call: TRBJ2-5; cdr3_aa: CASSTWSGEETQYF; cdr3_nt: TGTGCCAGCAGTACCTGGAGCGGAGAGGAGACCCAGTACTTC
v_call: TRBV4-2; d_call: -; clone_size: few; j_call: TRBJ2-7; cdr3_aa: CASSQDFNEQYF; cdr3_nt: TGTGCCAGCAGCCAAGATTTTAACGAGCAGTACTTC
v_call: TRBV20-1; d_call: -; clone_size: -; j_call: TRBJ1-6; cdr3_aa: CSASGRADSPLHF; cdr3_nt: TGCAGTGCTAGTGGCAGGGCAGATTCACCCCTCCACTTT
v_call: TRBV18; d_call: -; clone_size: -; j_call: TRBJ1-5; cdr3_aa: CASSRANQPQHF; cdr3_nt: TGTGCCAGCTCAAGGGCCAATCAGCCCCAGCATTTT
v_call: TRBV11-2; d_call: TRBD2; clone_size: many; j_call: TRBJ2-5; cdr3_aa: CASSLGWGLKDPQETQYF; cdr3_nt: TGTGCCAGCAGCTTAGGATGGGGACTAAAGGACCCCCAGGAGACCCAGTACTTC
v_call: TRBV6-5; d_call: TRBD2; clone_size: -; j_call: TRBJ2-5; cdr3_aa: CASSYDAGVGQETQYF; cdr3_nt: TGTGCCAGCAGTTACGACGCGGGAGTGGGACAAGAGACCCAGTACTTC
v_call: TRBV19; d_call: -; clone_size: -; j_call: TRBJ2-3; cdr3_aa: CASTNGGYSTDTQYF; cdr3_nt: TGTGCCAGTACCAATGGGGGTTACAGCACAGATACGCAGTATTTT
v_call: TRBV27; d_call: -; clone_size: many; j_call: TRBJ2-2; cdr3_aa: CASSLGGGELFF; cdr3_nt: TGTGCCAGCAGCTTAGGGGGCGGGGAGCTGTTTTTT
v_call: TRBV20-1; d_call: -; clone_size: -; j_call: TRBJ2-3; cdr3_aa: CSARAEGRSSTDTQYF; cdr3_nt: TGCAGTGCTAGAGCCGAGGGGCGTTCTAGCACAGATACGCAGTATTTT
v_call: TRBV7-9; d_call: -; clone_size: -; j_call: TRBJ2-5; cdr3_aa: CASSLGWGAQETQYF; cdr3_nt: TGTGCCAGCAGCCTGGGGTGGGGAGCCCAAGAGACCCAGTACTTC
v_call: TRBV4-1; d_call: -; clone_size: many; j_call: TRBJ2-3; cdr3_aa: CASSRVRGTDTQYF; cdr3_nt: TGCGCCAGCAGCCGCGTCAGGGGAACAGATACGCAGTATTTT
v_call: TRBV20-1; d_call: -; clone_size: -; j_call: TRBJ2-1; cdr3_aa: CSARDRGAREQFF; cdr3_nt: TGCAGTGCTAGAGATCGTGGGGCGAGGGAGCAGTTCTTC
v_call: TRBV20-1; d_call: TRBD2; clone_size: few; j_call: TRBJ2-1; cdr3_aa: CSAPSGGPFEEQFF; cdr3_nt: TGCAGTGCCCCAAGCGGGGGACCCTTTGAGGAGCAGTTCTTC
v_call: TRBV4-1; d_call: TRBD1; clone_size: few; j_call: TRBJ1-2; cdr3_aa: CASSPTGGVLGYTF; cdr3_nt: TGCGCCAGCAGCCCGACAGGGGGGGTATTAGGCTACACCTTC
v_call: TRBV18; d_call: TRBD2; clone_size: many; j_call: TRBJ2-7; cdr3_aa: CASSPPGLADTYEQYF; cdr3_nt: TGTGCCAGCTCACCCCCGGGACTAGCGGACACCTACGAGCAGTACTTC
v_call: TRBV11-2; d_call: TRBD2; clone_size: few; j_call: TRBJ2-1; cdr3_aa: CASSFGVAGLNEQFF; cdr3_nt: TGTGCCAGCAGCTTCGGGGTAGCGGGGCTCAATGAGCAGTTCTTC
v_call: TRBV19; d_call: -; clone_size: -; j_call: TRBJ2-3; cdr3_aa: CASSKGTMRLYF; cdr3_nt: TGTGCCAGTAGTAAAGGTACAATGAGGCTCTATTTT
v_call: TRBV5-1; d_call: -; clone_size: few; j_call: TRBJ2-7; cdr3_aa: CASSYSGPTSSYEQYF; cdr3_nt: TGCGCCAGCAGCTACTCCGGGCCTACCAGCTCCTACGAGCAGTACTTC
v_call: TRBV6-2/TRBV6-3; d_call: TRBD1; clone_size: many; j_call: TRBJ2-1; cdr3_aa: CASRTGGIHNEQFF; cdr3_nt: TGTGCCAGCAGAACAGGGGGTATTCACAATGAGCAGTTCTTC
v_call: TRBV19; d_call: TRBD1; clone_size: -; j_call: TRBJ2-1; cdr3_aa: CASSIRTGTYNEQFF; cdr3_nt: TGTGCCAGTAGTATTCGGACAGGAACCTACAATGAGCAGTTCTTC
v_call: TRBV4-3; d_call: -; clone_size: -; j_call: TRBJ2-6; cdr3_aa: CASSQDPGAGANVLTF; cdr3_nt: TGCGCCAGCAGCCAAGATCCAGGGGCTGGGGCCAACGTCCTGACTTTC
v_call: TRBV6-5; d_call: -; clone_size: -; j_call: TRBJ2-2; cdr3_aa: CASSYESGVPEELFF; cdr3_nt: TGTGCCAGCAGTTACGAATCAGGAGTTCCTGAGGAGCTGTTTTTT
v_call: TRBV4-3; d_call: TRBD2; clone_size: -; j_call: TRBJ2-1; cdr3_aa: CASSQDWLAGDNEQFF; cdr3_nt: TGCGCCAGCAGCCAAGATTGGCTAGCGGGGGACAATGAGCAGTTCTTC
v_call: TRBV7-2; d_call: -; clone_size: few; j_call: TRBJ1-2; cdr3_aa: CASSKEGGRIYTF; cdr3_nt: TGTGCCAGCAGCAAAGAGGGTGGCAGGATCTACACCTTC
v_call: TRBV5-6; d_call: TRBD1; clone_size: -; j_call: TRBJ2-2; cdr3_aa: CASTRDRGNTGELFF; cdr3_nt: TGTGCCAGCACACGGGACAGGGGTAACACCGGGGAGCTGTTTTTT
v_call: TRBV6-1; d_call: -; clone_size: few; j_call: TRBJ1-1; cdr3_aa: CASSDKGGRTEAFF; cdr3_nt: TGTGCCAGCAGTGACAAGGGGGGGAGGACTGAAGCTTTCTTT
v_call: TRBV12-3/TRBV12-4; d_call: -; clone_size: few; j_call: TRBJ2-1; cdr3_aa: CASTLASSYNEQFF; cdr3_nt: TGTGCCAGCACGTTGGCCTCAAGCTACAATGAGCAGTTCTTC